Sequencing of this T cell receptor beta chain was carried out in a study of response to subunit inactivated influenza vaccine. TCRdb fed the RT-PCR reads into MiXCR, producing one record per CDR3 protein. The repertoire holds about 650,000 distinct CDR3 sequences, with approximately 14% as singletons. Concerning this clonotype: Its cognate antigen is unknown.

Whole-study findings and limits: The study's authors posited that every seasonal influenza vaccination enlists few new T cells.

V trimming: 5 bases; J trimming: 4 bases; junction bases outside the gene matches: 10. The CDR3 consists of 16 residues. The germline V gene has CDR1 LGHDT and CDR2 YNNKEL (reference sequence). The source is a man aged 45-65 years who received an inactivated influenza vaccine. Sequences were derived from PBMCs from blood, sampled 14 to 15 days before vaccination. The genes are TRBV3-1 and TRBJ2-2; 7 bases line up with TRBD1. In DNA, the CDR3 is TGTGCCAGCAGCTTCCTGAGGGGGCGAGGCACCGGGGAGCTGTTTTTT. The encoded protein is CASSFLRGRGTGELFF.